The 9 T cell receptor beta chains in this list originate from one sample, sequenced in a study of T cells in Graves' hyperthyroidism and ophthalmopathy. Amplification targeted TCR beta CDR3 regions from RNA transcripts. A set of HTBI primers served as the primers for a first-round RT-PCR of the TCR CDR3. TCRdb re-called the multiplex PCR reads with MiXCR, one entry per CDR3 protein. The data contain 360,000 or so distinct CDR3 sequences, about a fifth of them singletons. The sequencing sample was made of blood. The receptors come from a woman between 18 and 30 years old with Graves' hyperthyroidism.

The J gene is TRBJ2-7, the V gene TRBV28, with D uncertain. This CDR3 contains 13 residues. V was trimmed by 5 bases and J by 2 bases, leaving 10 bases between them. CDR1 is MDHEN and CDR2 is SYDVKM in the germline V gene. The CDR3 reads CASSRQIPYEQYF. DNA for the CDR3: TGTGCCAGCAGTCGGCAGATCCCCTACGAGCAGTACTTC. The full variable domain, rest sourced from reference TRBV28 and TRBJ2-7, is DVKVTQSSRYLVKRTGEKVFLECVQDMDHENMFWYRQDPGLGLRLIYFSYDVKMKEKGDIPEGYSVSREKKERFSLILESASTNQTSMYLCASSRQIPYEQYFGPGTRLTVT.

This clonotype was observed many times. The gene calls are TRBV20-1 and TRBJ2-5, with a possible D match to TRBD2 (5 bases). Germline V gene data show CDR1 as DFQATT and CDR2 as SNEGSKA (reference sequence). V lost 6 bases, J lost 1 base, and 18 bases lay in between. This CDR3 is 15 amino acids long. CDR3 sequence (DNA): TGCAGTGCCCGACCCCCAACGGGAACCCAAGAGACCCAGTACTTC. Translated, it gives CSARPPTGTQETQYF.

The rearrangement links TRBV6-5 to TRBJ2-5; a weak D match, TRBD1 (5 bases). The V end was cut by 10 bases, the J end by 1 base, with 19 bases between. The CDR3 consists of 15 residues. Germline assignment: CDR1 MNHEY and CDR2 SVGAGI. CDR3 DNA: TGTGCCATCACTTATTCGATAGGGGTCCAAGAGACCCAGTACTTC. Amino acid sequence: CAITYSIGVQETQYF.

The chain recombines TRBV29-1 with TRBJ2-5; a weak D match, TRBD1 (5 bases). Deletions cut 1 base from V and 4 bases from J, with 16 bases between. Germline CDR1 SQVTM, CDR2 ANQGSEA. CDR3 length equals 15 residues. CDR3 nucleotides: TGCAGCGTTGAAGGGCAGGGTAATGTGGGAGAGACCCAGTACTTC. Its protein product is CSVEGQGNVGETQYF.

The chain recombines TRBV18 with TRBJ2-2; 7 bases are shared with TRBD1. The CDR3 extends over 17 amino acids. The V segment lost 4 bases and the J segment 1 base; nucleotides outside the gene matches: 9. The germline gives CDR1 KGHSH, CDR2 LQKENI. The CDR3 bases are TGTGCCAGCTCACTAGGACAGGCAAAAGTGAACACCGGGGAGCTGTTTTTT. Residues: CASSLGQAKVNTGELFF.

V gene TRBV5-1 combines with J gene TRBJ2-2; D assignment may be TRBD1 or TRBD2 (5 bases each). V lost 3 bases to trimming and J lost 7 bases, with 16 bases between them. Germline CDR1 and CDR2: SGHRS and YFSETQ. The CDR3 is 15 amino acids. The chain's CDR3 is CASSSKAGTIGELFF. CDR3 DNA sequence: TGCGCCAGCAGCTCCAAGGCAGGGACGATCGGGGAGCTGTTTTTT.

The rearrangement joins TRBV5-1 to TRBJ2-5, with D unclear. V lost 0 bases to trimming and J lost 1 base, with 22 bases between them. The CDR3 totals 19 residues. Germline V gene sequence: CDR1 SGHRS, CDR2 YFSETQ. The CDR3 DNA sequence: TGCGCCAGCAGCTTGGAAGGCGTCAACTATCTCAGACCCCAAGAGACCCAGTACTTC. Its translation: CASSLEGVNYLRPQETQYF. Based on the CDR3 plus reference TRBV5-1 and TRBJ2-5, the full variable domain is KAGVTQTPRYLIKTRGQQVTLSCSPISGHRSVSWYQQTPGQGLQFLFEYFSETQRNKGNFPGRFSGRQFSNSRSEMNVSTLELGDSALYLCASSLEGVNYLRPQETQYFGPGTRLLVL.

Ten or more counts support this clonotype. This chain connects TRBV7-2 to TRBJ2-7; D remains ambiguous. This CDR3 is 15 amino acids long. The germline gives CDR1 SGHTA, CDR2 FQGNSA. With 0 bases removed from V and 0 bases from J, the gap between germline ends came to 9 bases. The DNA of the CDR3 is TGTGCCAGCAGCTTAGCGTTATCCAGCTCCTACGAGCAGTACTTC. It is translated as CASSLALSSSYEQYF.

This clonotype has ten or more counts. The rearrangement joins TRBV6-1 to TRBJ1-1; TRBD1 matches 9 bases. The CDR3 is 13 residues long. V lost 6 bases to trimming and J lost 7 bases; unmatched junction nucleotides: 6. Looked up from germline, CDR1 is MNHNS and CDR2 is SASEGT. The CDR3 loop is CASSRRQGDEAFF. The DNA for the CDR3 is TGTGCCAGCAGCCGACGACAGGGGGATGAAGCTTTCTTT.